The present T cell receptor (beta chain) was sequenced within a study of blood T cell repertoires in COVID-19. On the study more broadly: The origin of the acute and convalescent COVID-19 samples was the United States, Italy and Spain. PBMCs, B-cell-depleted T cells, or T cells were the source of the cDNA or gDNA that made up the material.

The V gene end was trimmed by 4 bases and the J gene end by 5 bases; junction bases not matched to a gene: 3. The CDR3 runs 13 residues. The V gene's germline CDR1 is SGHRS and CDR2 YFSETQ. Original methodology: Reference gene primer amplification gave nucleated cell count estimates. The method was immunoSEQ multiplex PCR; TCRdb's version includes in-frame clones alone and lacks a portion of them. V and J calls and clone size are those listed in that table; D and trimming were worked out from the DNA. Here the sample spans approximately 46,000 clones, 75% to 85% being singletons. The receptor was isolated from a woman in her sixties or seventies with acute or convalescent COVID-19. The sequencing sample was made of peripheral blood. The gene calls are TRBV5-1 and TRBJ1-3, with 7 bases fitting TRBD1. Written as DNA, the CDR3 is TGCGCCAGCAGCCAGGGGGACAGAAACACCATATATTTT. Protein: CASSQGDRNTIYF.